This T cell receptor (beta chain) was captured by sequencing in a study of T cell changes during pregnancy in multiple sclerosis. Here immunoSEQ multiplex PCR was the method, and the copy in TCRdb shows in-frame clones only, minus some. The sample has about 100,000 clones; about 92% are singletons. The V and J ends lost 5 bases and 1 base respectively, with 11 bases between them. The V gene's germline CDR1 is MNHEY and CDR2 SVGAGI. The CDR3 sequence is 14 residues long. This receptor was identified in a female donor with multiple sclerosis, enrolled in a pregnancy study. The chain is built from TRBV6-5 and TRBJ1-1; D perhaps matches TRBD1 (6 bases). This specimen consisted of peripheral blood, obtained after pregnancy. The CDR3 sequence is CASSPEGQNTEAFF. As DNA, the CDR3 is TGTGCCAGCAGTCCCGAGGGACAGAACACTGAAGCTTTCTTT.